These 28 T cell receptor beta chains came from one sample sequenced in a study of blood T cell repertoires in COVID-19. Generated by immunoSEQ multiplex PCR, the TCRdb table keeps only in-frame clones and is missing some. The table shows some 200,000 clones, with about 80% occurring only once. Sample: PBMCs or T cells enriched from blood (not recorded which). The receptor set was obtained from a woman between 50 and 59 years old who had been exposed to COVID-19.

V is TRBV5-1 and J is TRBJ2-1, with TRBD2 as a possible D gene (6 bases). The ends were cut back, 5 bases at V and 2 bases at J, with 17 bases in the middle. Germline lookup yields CDR1 SGHRS and CDR2 YFSETQ. CDR3 size: 16 residues. The CDR3 nucleotides read TGCGCCAGCAGTTCCCGACTGGGGGGACCCTACAATGAGCAGTTCTTC. Its translation is CASSSRLGGPYNEQFF. The full variable domain, with the rest looked up from reference TRBV5-1 and TRBJ2-1, is KAGVTQTPRYLIKTRGQQVTLSCSPISGHRSVSWYQQTPGQGLQFLFEYFSETQRNKGNFPGRFSGRQFSNSRSEMNVSTLELGDSALYLCASSSRLGGPYNEQFFGPGTRLTVL.

The V and J genes are TRBV24-1 and TRBJ2-2, with D possibly TRBD1 on 5 matching bases. The germline V gene has CDR1 KGHDR and CDR2 SFDVKD. The length of the CDR3 is 12 residues. The ends were cut back, 9 bases at V and 2 bases at J, with 6 bases in the middle. This CDR3 is CATGQNTGELFF. CDR3 DNA: TGTGCCACCGGACAAAACACCGGGGAGCTGTTTTTT.

The chain is built from TRBV3-1 (or the pseudogene TRBV3-2) and TRBJ2-3, with 9 bases identical to TRBD2. The CDR3 is 18 amino acids. Losses at the gene ends were 1 base for V and 13 bases for J; bases not matched to a gene: 21. CDR1 is LGHDT and CDR2 is YNNKEL in the germline V gene (reference sequence). CDR3 loop: CASSQGGTLGLAHGDEYF. The CDR3 DNA sequence: TGTGCCAGCAGCCAAGGAGGGACCCTGGGACTAGCTCACGGAGACGAGTATTTT.

A word on this clone: Other DNA sequences within the sample encode an identical CDR3. The rearrangement joins TRBV3-1 (or the pseudogene TRBV3-2) to TRBJ2-1, with 7 positions matching TRBD2. The CDR3 totals 14 residues. J was trimmed by 4 bases and V by 1 base; bases with no gene match: 1. Germline CDR1 reads LGHDT; CDR2 reads YNNKEL (reference sequence). The CDR3 loop is CASSQGTSYNEQFF. Written as DNA, the CDR3 is TGTGCCAGCAGCCAAGGGACTAGTTACAATGAGCAGTTCTTC.

V gene TRBV7-9 combines with J gene TRBJ1-1; D unresolved. The CDR3 covers 15 residues. Germline V gene lookup returns CDR1 SEHNR and CDR2 FQNEAQ (reference sequence). V dropped 7 bases and J dropped 0 bases, with 15 bases sitting between them. The CDR3 is CASTSPTDMNTEAFF. DNA of the CDR3: TGTGCCAGCACCTCACCCACAGATATGAACACTGAAGCTTTCTTT.

V and J are TRBV7-2 and TRBJ2-7; tentative D call: TRBD1 (6 bases). The length of the CDR3 is 15 residues. The germline V gene encodes CDR1 SGHTA and CDR2 FQGNSA. V shed 5 bases and J shed 2 bases, with 16 bases lying between them. The chain's CDR3 is CASSPLGAPTYEQYF. The CDR3 DNA reads TGTGCCAGCAGCCCGCTGGGGGCCCCCACCTACGAGCAGTACTTC.

The chain recombines TRBV6-6 with TRBJ2-7; possible D gene TRBD1, 6 bases. Trimming pared 2 bases from V and 2 bases from J, leaving 16 bases between. Germline values: CDR1 MNHNY, CDR2 SVGAGI (reference sequence). The CDR3 is made up of 16 amino acids. The CDR3 protein is CASSYPTQGSPYEQYF. The CDR3 bases are TGTGCCAGCAGTTACCCCACACAGGGATCCCCCTACGAGCAGTACTTC.

The rearrangement links TRBV30 to TRBJ1-1; 8 nucleotides align to TRBD1. J was trimmed by 2 bases and V by 8 bases; bases with no gene match: 7. The CDR3 totals 13 residues. Per germline, CDR1 GTSNPN and CDR2 SVGIG (reference sequence). CDR3 sequence: CAGSGQGNTEAFF. The CDR3 DNA sequence: TGTGCCGGAAGCGGACAGGGAAACACTGAAGCTTTCTTT.

The V and J genes are TRBV18 and TRBJ2-1, with a weak D call TRBD2 (7 bases). Germline V gives CDR1 KGHSH, CDR2 LQKENI. The V and J ends lost 3 bases and 6 bases respectively, with 15 bases between them. The CDR3 totals 15 residues. The DNA of the CDR3 is TGTGCCAGCTCACCTGGAGGGGGGGCAGGCAATGAGCAGTTCTTC. It translates to CASSPGGGAGNEQFF.

The chain uses TRBV10-3 and TRBJ2-3, with D hard to call. With 4 bases removed from V and 4 bases from J, the gap between germline ends came to 9 bases. The CDR3 consists of 13 residues. Germline CDR1 is ENHRY and CDR2 is SYGVKD. This chain's CDR3 is CAISVGASDTQYF. The CDR3 region has the DNA TGTGCCATCAGTGTGGGCGCATCAGATACGCAGTATTTT.

This chain links TRBV6-5 with TRBJ1-3; D gene ambiguous. CDR1 and CDR2 (germline): MNHEY, SVGAGI. V was trimmed by 5 bases and J by 4 bases, leaving 9 bases between them. CDR3 length equals 13 residues. CDR3 in DNA: TGTGCCAGCAGTCGTATCCTCGGAAACACCATATATTTT. It specifies CASSRILGNTIYF.

The V and J genes are TRBV9 and TRBJ2-3, with TRBD1 as a possible D gene (5 bases). Germline values: CDR1 SGDLS, CDR2 YYNGEE. This CDR3 region has 16 residues. With 0 bases removed from V and 2 bases from J, the gap between germline ends came to 13 bases. In DNA form, the CDR3 reads TGTGCCAGCAGCGTAGATGGGGCAGCGTACACAGATACGCAGTATTTT. It encodes CASSVDGAAYTDTQYF. Looking up the rest from reference TRBV9 and TRBJ2-3 gives the full variable domain: DSGVTQTPKHLITATGQRVTLRCSPRSGDLSVYWYQQSLDQGLQFLIQYYNGEERAKGNILERFSAQQFPDLHSELNLSSLELGDSALYFCASSVDGAAYTDTQYFGPGTRLTVL.

V and J are TRBV2 and TRBJ1-1; tentative D call: TRBD1 (5 bases). The CDR3 sequence is 12 residues long. V dropped 8 bases and J dropped 4 bases, with 11 bases sitting between them. Germline V CDR1 and CDR2: SNHLY, FYNNEI. The CDR3 sequence: CASGARGTEAFF. CDR3 DNA sequence: TGTGCCAGCGGGGCAAGGGGCACTGAAGCTTTCTTT. The full variable domain, completed using reference TRBV2 and TRBJ1-1, is EPEVTQTPSHQVTQMGQEVILRCVPISNHLYFYWYRQILGQKVEFLVSFYNNEISEKSEIFDDQFSVERPDGSNFTLKIRSTKLEDSAMYFCASGARGTEAFFGQGTRLTVV.

J is TRBJ2-3 and V is TRBV5-1; 13 nucleotides align to TRBD2. The CDR3 totals 18 residues. V lost 3 bases and J lost 3; bases outside the gene matches: 10. The germline CDR1 and CDR2 sequences are SGHRS and YFSETQ. The CDR3 DNA follows: TGCGCCAGCAGCTCGGCTTCGCTGGGACTAGCGGGAACAGATACGCAGTATTTT. Protein sequence: CASSSASLGLAGTDTQYF.

The chain is built from TRBV29-1 and TRBJ1-1; D perhaps matches TRBD1 (5 bases). V lost 5 bases, J lost 3 bases, and 16 bases lay in between. Germline V gives CDR1 SQVTM, CDR2 ANQGSEA. The CDR3 is made up of 14 amino acids. The CDR3 is CSVRAAGHHTEAFF. The CDR3 region has the DNA TGCAGCGTTCGGGCGGCAGGGCATCACACTGAAGCTTTCTTT.

Of note for this clone: The same CDR3 can be traced to other DNA sequences in this sample. The chain uses TRBV5-6 and TRBJ1-3, with D uncertain. Germline V gene data show CDR1 as SGHDT and CDR2 as YYEEEE. The CDR3 contains 12 residues. Deletions cut 0 bases from V and 5 bases from J, with 3 bases between. The CDR3 region is CASSLDRNTIYF. CDR3 in DNA: TGTGCCAGCAGCTTGGATAGAAACACCATATATTTT. The complete variable domain, with remaining parts taken from reference TRBV5-6 and TRBJ1-3, reads DAGVTQSPTHLIKTRGQQVTLRCSPKSGHDTVSWYQQALGQGPQFIFQYYEEEERQRGNFPDRFSGHQFPNYSSELNVNALLLGDSALYLCASSLDRNTIYFGEGSWLTVV.

This chain joins TRBV6-4 and TRBJ1-2; 10 nucleotides line up with TRBD1. V was pared by 5 bases and J by 8 bases, with 8 bases of the junction left unmatched. The germline gives CDR1 MRHNA, CDR2 SNTAGT. The CDR3 length is 14 residues. The CDR3 spells CASSPGQGKGGYTF. CDR3 coding DNA: TGTGCCAGCAGTCCGGGACAGGGGAAGGGAGGCTACACCTTC.

This clone was picked up a small number of times. This rearrangement joins TRBV7-9 to TRBJ2-7; 9 positions match TRBD1. Germline CDR1 and CDR2: SEHNR and FQNEAQ (reference sequence). CDR3 length: 14 residues. With 5 bases clipped from V and 5 bases from J, the junction kept 7 bases outside the gene matches. CDR3: CASSLTGGSNEQYF. The CDR3 DNA is TGTGCCAGCAGCCTGACAGGGGGGTCCAACGAGCAGTACTTC.

The chain joins TRBV7-9 to TRBJ2-7; TRBD2 agrees at 13 bases. This CDR3 is built from 15 residues. V lost 4 bases to trimming and J lost 2 bases; unmatched junction nucleotides: 2. The germline V gene encodes CDR1 SEHNR and CDR2 FQNEAQ (reference sequence). The CDR3, as DNA: TGTGCCAGCAGCTATGGACTAGCGGGGGCCTACGAGCAGTACTTC. It codes for CASSYGLAGAYEQYF.

The V and J genes are TRBV6-5 and TRBJ2-2; a weak D match, TRBD1 (6 bases). Trimming removed 4 bases at V and 2 bases at J, with 11 bases between. Germline CDR1 and CDR2: MNHEY and SVGAGI. CDR3 length: 15 amino acids. The CDR3 bases are TGTGCCAGCAGTTGGGACATATTAAACACCGGGGAGCTGTTTTTT. The encoded protein is CASSWDILNTGELFF.

The CDR3 DNA reads as TGTGCCAGCAGCTCCTATCGGTACACCGGGGAGCTGTTTTTT. Its protein product is CASSSYRYTGELFF. The V gene is TRBV7-9, the J gene TRBJ2-2; D not resolved. The CDR3 covers 14 residues. Germline CDR1 is SEHNR and CDR2 is FQNEAQ (reference sequence). V was pared by 4 bases and J by 3 bases, with 9 bases between.

The rearrangement joins TRBV28 to TRBJ2-1, with D possibly being TRBD2 (7 bases). Germline loops: CDR1 MDHEN, CDR2 SYDVKM. V lost 3 bases, J lost 7 bases, and 19 bases lay in between. This CDR3 contains 16 residues. CDR3: CASSFLGGARSNEQFF. The CDR3 DNA is TGTGCCAGCAGTTTCCTGGGGGGGGCCCGTTCAAATGAGCAGTTCTTC.

This clone was seen just once. The rearrangement uses TRBV6-5 and TRBJ2-2; D perhaps matches TRBD2 (7 bases). CDR3 length equals 13 residues. V was pared by 7 bases and J by 5 bases, with 11 bases between. CDR1 is MNHEY, CDR2 SVGAGI, per germline. The CDR3 coding sequence is TGTGCCAGCACCCGGGGGGCGACCGGGGAGCTGTTTTTT. Protein sequence: CASTRGATGELFF.

The chain couples TRBV5-5 to TRBJ2-7; 7 positions agree with TRBD1. The germline CDR1 and CDR2 sequences are SGHKS and YYEKEE (reference sequence). With 3 bases clipped from V and 3 bases from J, the junction kept 6 bases outside the gene matches. This CDR3 contains 14 residues. The CDR3 here is CASSSPAGGYEQYF. The CDR3 coding sequence is TGTGCCAGCAGCTCCCCGGCAGGGGGCTACGAGCAGTACTTC.

The chain uses TRBV5-5 and TRBJ2-1, with TRBD2 matching over 9 bases. Germline CDR1 SGHKS, CDR2 YYEKEE (reference sequence). Unmatched junction bases numbered 1, after V lost 1 base and J lost 2 bases. This CDR3 has 15 amino acids. CDR3 in amino acids: CASSLLAGAYNEQFF. CDR3 coding DNA: TGTGCCAGCAGCTTGTTAGCGGGGGCCTACAATGAGCAGTTCTTC.

This sequence joins TRBV5-1 and TRBJ2-1; 9 bases align to TRBD1. From germline, CDR1 is SGHRS and CDR2 YFSETQ. The CDR3 spans 14 residues. Germline trimming cut 3 bases from V and 9 bases from J; bases unmatched to any gene: 7. CDR3 bases: TGCGCCAGCAGCTCGGGACAGGGTCTCGGTGAGCAGTTCTTC. Translation: CASSSGQGLGEQFF.

The V gene is TRBV30, the J gene TRBJ1-3; unclear D gene. The germline V gene has CDR1 GTSNPN and CDR2 SVGIG (reference sequence). CDR3 length: 14 amino acids. Trimming left V 0 bases short and J 0 bases short, with 6 bases between. The CDR3, as DNA: TGTGCCTGGAGTGTATCGGGCTCTGGAAACACCATATATTTT. This encodes CAWSVSGSGNTIYF.

V is TRBV19 and J is TRBJ1-5, with D unclear. The CDR3 totals 15 residues. Trimming left V 3 bases short and J 3 bases short, with 12 bases between. Germline V gene data show CDR1 as LNHDA and CDR2 as SQIVND (reference sequence). CDR3 bases: TGTGCCAGTAGTATTAACGTACAGATCAATCAGCCCCAGCATTTT. This sequence encodes CASSINVQINQPQHF.